This T cell receptor (beta chain) came from a study of post-analysis software for immune sequencing data. Study-wide findings and caveats: Four to six TRBV segments were more frequent in patients than controls; TRBV5-6, TRBV5-1 and TRBV20-1 belonged to this group.

A word on this clonotype: Its antigen is not identified.

cDNA libraries of TCR beta carried unique molecular identifiers. TCRdb reprocessed the PCR reads with MiXCR, giving one entry per CDR3 protein. This sample has about 820,000 distinct CDR3 sequences; roughly 50% occur once, and the top ten carry about 4.5%. The ends were cut back, 7 bases at V and 10 bases at J, with 19 bases in the middle. The CDR3 runs to 13 residues. Germline lookup yields CDR1 SEHNR and CDR2 FQNEAQ (reference sequence). This sequence was found in a girl between 5 and 17 years old with multiple sclerosis. V and J are TRBV7-9 and TRBJ2-5, with D tentatively TRBD1 (7 bases). Sequencing was done on a sample of blood. The CDR3 bases are TGTGCCAGCAAGGGGGCCCTAGTGGAGGGCCAGTACTTC. This codes for CASKGALVEGQYF. Variable domain in full (rest from reference TRBV7-9 and TRBJ2-5): DTGVSQNPRHKITKRGQNVTFRCDPISEHNRLYWYRQTLGQGPEFLTYFQNEAQLEKSRLLSDRFSAERPKGSFSTLEIQRTEQGDSAMYLCASKGALVEGQYFGPGTRLLVL.